The 18 T cell receptor beta chains listed next were all sequenced from one sample in a study of human T cells and chemical hapten exposure. Time point here: patch test 2, 6 weeks after DPC sensitization. Treatment defined: therapeutic diphenylcyclopropenone sensitization with weekly scalp DPC. TCRdb passed the RACE reads through MiXCR, listing each CDR3 protein once. In the table there are about 380,000 distinct CDR3 sequences, under 6.5% of which are singletons. Source: whole blood, taken in connection with sensitization to the hapten diphenylcyclopropenone (DPC). These receptors came from a woman aged 18-29 years with alopecia areata. Some clones in this sample may be carry-over from other donors' samples.

This clonotype was recorded at least ten times. V gene TRBV4-3 combines with J gene TRBJ1-2, with a tentative D call TRBD1 (5 bases). The germline V gene has CDR1 LGHNA and CDR2 YSLEER. Trimming stripped 0 bases from V and 7 bases from J, with 15 bases between. The CDR3 consists of 15 residues. CDR3 in DNA: TGCGCCAGCAGCCAAGATCCAGGGATAACTTTTGGCTACACCTTC. Its protein product is CASSQDPGITFGYTF.

The V and J genes are TRBV3-1 and TRBJ2-7; D is unclear. The CDR3 extends over 14 amino acids. V lost 0 bases to trimming and J lost 7 bases, with 13 bases between them. Germline lookup yields CDR1 LGHDT and CDR2 YNNKEL (reference sequence). The CDR3 bases are TGTGCCAGCAGCCAAGATTTAGAGTTTGGGGAGCAGTACTTC. Its protein product is CASSQDLEFGEQYF.

There are a few counts of this clonotype. The V call is TRBV10-2, the J call TRBJ1-2; D unclear. V shed 0 bases and J shed 2 bases, with 10 bases lying between them. The CDR3 contains 15 residues. Germline-derived CDR1 and CDR2 are WSHSY and SAAADI. CDR3 DNA sequence: TGCGCCAGCAGTGAGTCAGCCCTCCTAAACTATGGCTACACCTTC. Residues: CASSESALLNYGYTF.

The V gene is TRBV6-5, the J gene TRBJ2-3; D possibly corresponds to TRBD1 (5 bases). This CDR3 comprises 13 residues. The V gene's germline CDR1 is MNHEY and CDR2 SVGAGI. V was trimmed by 8 bases and J by 6 bases, leaving 15 bases between them. The CDR3 DNA is TGTGCCAGCTTTTACTCCTCAGGGGATACGCAGTATTTT. Amino acids: CASFYSSGDTQYF.

The chain combines TRBV12-3 or TRBV12-4 with TRBJ2-4, with 10 bases lining up with TRBD2. The CDR3 totals 14 residues. V lost 5 bases, J lost 7 bases, and 5 bases stayed unmatched. The CDR3 reads CASSASGGWNIQYF. The CDR3 DNA follows: TGTGCCAGCAGTGCTAGCGGGGGATGGAACATTCAGTACTTC.

This clonotype was counted many times. This chain uses TRBV4-3 with TRBJ2-7, with TRBD2 identical over 10 bases. CDR3 size: 16 residues. Germline V CDR1 and CDR2: LGHNA, YSLEER. V lost 0 bases to trimming and J lost 1 base; unmatched junction nucleotides: 3. The CDR3: CASSQDWTSGSYEQYF. In nucleotides, the CDR3 is TGCGCCAGCAGCCAAGATTGGACTAGCGGTTCCTACGAGCAGTACTTC.

The chain combines TRBV9 with TRBJ1-6; possible D gene TRBD1, 6 bases. Germline loops: CDR1 SGDLS, CDR2 YYNGEE. The CDR3 spans 14 residues. The ends were cut back, 0 bases at V and 9 bases at J, with 10 bases in the middle. CDR3 in amino acids: CASSVGGRGSPLHF. As DNA, the CDR3 is TGTGCCAGCAGCGTAGGAGGCAGGGGTTCACCCCTCCACTTT.

This clonotype was counted between two and nine times. This sequence joins TRBV7-9 and TRBJ1-2, with D tentatively TRBD1 (5 bases). CDR1 is SEHNR and CDR2 is FQNEAQ in the germline V gene (reference sequence). The CDR3 has 13 residues. Trimming cost V 0 bases and J 7 bases, with 9 bases left between them. The DNA of the CDR3 is TGTGCCAGCAGCTTAGCCACAGGCGGTGGCTACACCTTC. It is translated as CASSLATGGGYTF.

The V call is TRBV4-1, the J call TRBJ1-2, with a weak D call TRBD1 (5 bases). Looked up from germline, CDR1 is MGHRA and CDR2 is YSYEKL. This CDR3 has 13 residues. V gave up 1 base and J gave up 8 bases, with 11 bases separating them. The CDR3 loop is CASSQAGHDGYTF. DNA for the CDR3: TGCGCCAGCAGCCAAGCCGGACACGACGGCTACACCTTC.

In its sample, this clonotype was seen a few times. The genes are TRBV7-8 and TRBJ2-7; D possibly corresponds to TRBD1 (6 bases). Germline CDR1 SGHVS, CDR2 FQNEAQ. The ends were cut back, 8 bases at V and 3 bases at J, with 23 bases in the middle. There are 16 residues in the CDR3. The CDR3 protein is CASASPTGSDYYEQYF. The CDR3 DNA sequence: TGTGCCAGCGCCTCTCCCACAGGGTCGGATTACTACGAGCAGTACTTC.

This clonotype was observed many times. The genes are TRBV12-3 or TRBV12-4 and TRBJ2-7; no firm D call. Trimming removed 6 bases at V and 2 bases at J, with 8 bases between. The CDR3 is made up of 12 amino acids. The CDR3: CASSPSPYEQYF. The CDR3 DNA is TGTGCCAGCAGCCCGTCTCCCTACGAGCAGTACTTC.

This chain links TRBV2 with TRBJ1-1; no firm D call. V was cut by 3 bases and J by 0 bases, with 8 bases left in between. Germline V gene lookup returns CDR1 SNHLY and CDR2 FYNNEI. There are 14 residues in the CDR3. As DNA, the CDR3 is TGTGCCAGCAGTGACGCCCCGATGAACACTGAAGCTTTCTTT. Protein: CASSDAPMNTEAFF.

This clonotype was seen a handful of times. V usage is TRBV5-5 and J usage is TRBJ1-4, with TRBD1 as a possible D gene (6 bases). CDR3 size: 14 residues. Trimming pared 3 bases from V and 2 bases from J, leaving 8 bases between. Per the germline V gene, CDR1 is SGHKS and CDR2 is YYEKEE (reference sequence). DNA for the CDR3: TGTGCCAGCAGCTGGGGGGCTACTAATGAAAAACTGTTTTTT. This encodes CASSWGATNEKLFF.

The CDR3 DNA reads as TGTGCCAGCAGCGTAGCTAGCGGGACAGATACGCAGTATTTT. Its protein product is CASSVASGTDTQYF. The chain combines TRBV9 with TRBJ2-3; TRBD2 aligns across 8 bases. This CDR3 has 14 amino acids. The germline V gene has CDR1 SGDLS and CDR2 YYNGEE. With V trimmed by 0 bases and J by 3 bases, 0 bases remained unmatched.

The rearrangement links TRBV12-3 or TRBV12-4 to TRBJ2-6; 8 bases match TRBD2. This CDR3 has 14 amino acids. The J segment lost 2 bases and the V segment lost 8 bases, leaving 2 bases of the junction unmatched. CDR3 bases: TGTGCCAGCCGGGGGGGACCTGGGGCCAACGTCCTGACTTTC. As protein: CASRGGPGANVLTF.

In this sample, this clonotype turned up a few times. The chain combines TRBV9 with TRBJ2-7; 7 bases map to TRBD1. From germline, CDR1 is SGDLS and CDR2 YYNGEE. After removal of 4 bases from V and 3 bases from J, the junction contained 13 bases not matched to a gene. The CDR3 length is 16 residues. CDR3 in DNA: TGTGCCAGCAGCCCTACCCCGGGACAGACACTCTACGAGCAGTACTTC. Translated: CASSPTPGQTLYEQYF.

The V gene is TRBV4-3, the J gene TRBJ1-1; 9 bases map to TRBD1. There are 14 residues in the CDR3. V trimming: 4 bases; J trimming: 6 bases; junction bases outside the gene matches: 6. The germline gives CDR1 LGHNA, CDR2 YSLEER. This CDR3 reads CASSPGTGSAEAFF. CDR3 nucleotide sequence: TGCGCCAGCAGCCCTGGGACAGGGAGTGCTGAAGCTTTCTTT.

Points on this clonotype: This sequence may be a read error, since a much larger clone differs from it by one base. V usage is TRBV10-1 and J usage is TRBJ1-1, with D tentatively TRBD1 (6 bases). The CDR3 contains 19 residues. Germline CDR1 and CDR2: WNHNN and SYGVQD (reference sequence). Trimming cost V 6 bases and J 3 bases, with 29 bases left between them. CDR3 in DNA: TGCGCCAGCAGACACTTATTTCAGAGTCGAGGGGGTAACTACACTGAAGCTTTCTTT. This encodes CASRHLFQSRGGNYTEAFF.